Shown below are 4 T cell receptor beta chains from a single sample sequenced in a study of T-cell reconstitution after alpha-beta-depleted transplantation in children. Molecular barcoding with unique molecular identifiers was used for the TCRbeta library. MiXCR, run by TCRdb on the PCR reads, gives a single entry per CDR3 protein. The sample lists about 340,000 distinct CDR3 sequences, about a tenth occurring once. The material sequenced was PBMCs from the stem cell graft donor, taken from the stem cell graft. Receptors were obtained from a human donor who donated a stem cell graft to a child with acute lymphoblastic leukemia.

The CDR3 reads CASSAPGHEAFF. CDR3 bases: TGCGCCAGCAGCGCTCCGGGACATGAAGCTTTCTTT. V gene TRBV4-3 combines with J gene TRBJ1-1; D may be TRBD1 (6 bases). V was clipped by 5 bases and J by 7 bases, with 11 bases between them. CDR3 length equals 12 residues. Germline CDR1 and CDR2: LGHNA and YSLEER.

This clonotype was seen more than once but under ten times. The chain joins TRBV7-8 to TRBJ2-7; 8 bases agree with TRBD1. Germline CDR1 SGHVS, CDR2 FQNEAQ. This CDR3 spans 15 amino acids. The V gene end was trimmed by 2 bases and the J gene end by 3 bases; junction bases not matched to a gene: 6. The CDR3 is CASSLPWDRNYEQYF. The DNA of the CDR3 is TGTGCCAGCAGCTTACCCTGGGACAGGAACTACGAGCAGTACTTC.

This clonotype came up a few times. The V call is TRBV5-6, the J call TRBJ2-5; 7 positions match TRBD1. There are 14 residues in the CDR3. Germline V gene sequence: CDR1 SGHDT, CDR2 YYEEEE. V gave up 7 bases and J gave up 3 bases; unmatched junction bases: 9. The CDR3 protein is CASATGDWKETQYF. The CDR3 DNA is TGTGCCAGCGCCACAGGGGATTGGAAAGAGACCCAGTACTTC.

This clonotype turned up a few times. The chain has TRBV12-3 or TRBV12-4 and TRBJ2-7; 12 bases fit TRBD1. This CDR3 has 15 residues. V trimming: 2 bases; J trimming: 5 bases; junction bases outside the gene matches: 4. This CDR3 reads CASSLTGQGADEQYF. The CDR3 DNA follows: TGTGCCAGCAGTTTAACGGGACAGGGGGCGGACGAGCAGTACTTC.